Listed below are T cell receptor beta chains from one sample, sequenced in a study of OX40 agonist ivuxolimab in advanced cancers. Clones were read by immunoSEQ multiplex PCR, and TCRdb kept only the in-frame ones, dropping some. This sample yields 35,000 to 45,000 clones, of which 87% are seen a single time; 32% belongs to the top ten. Sequencing was performed on CD4+ or CD8+ T cells sorted from blood, taken in a trial of the OX40 agonist ivuxolimab. These receptors all stem from an adult with an advanced solid tumor such as melanoma, head and neck, liver or kidney cancer. The CDR3 runs from the conserved cysteine through the conserved F or W. The D gene is left open where the match is weak. Expanded clones are given a class, and other clones once, few, many or no size at all.

>.|TRBV5-1|.|TRBJ2-5
TGCGCCAGCAGCTCAGGAGACGAACAAGAGACCCAGTACTTC
CASSSGDEQETQYF
>once|TRBV2|TRBD1|TRBJ1-1
TGTGCCAGCAGTGGACAGGGGAACACTGAAGCTTTCTTT
CASSGQGNTEAFF
>.|TRBV5-1|TRBD1|TRBJ2-7
TGCGCCAGCAGCCCCTCGACAGGGCCCCACTACGAGCAGTACTTC
CASSPSTGPHYEQYF
>.|TRBV6-1|.|TRBJ2-7
TGTGCCAGCAGTGAGAATATTCCCGAGCAGTACTTC
CASSENIPEQYF
>once|TRBV7-9|.|TRBJ1-4
TGTGCCAGCACCGGGCAGAGTGAAAAACTGTTTTTT
CASTGQSEKLFF
>.|TRBV6-1|TRBD1|TRBJ1-1
TGTGCCAGCAGTGCGACAGGGGTTTTCACTGAAGCTTTCTTT
CASSATGVFTEAFF
>.|TRBV30|.|TRBJ2-5
TGTGCCTGGAGCCTAAACTCCGGGAAGCAAGAGACCCAGTACTTC
CAWSLNSGKQETQYF
>.|TRBV29-1|.|TRBJ2-5
TGCAGCGCGTCGGGCCAGGGGGAGACCCAGTACTTC
CSASGQGETQYF
>.|TRBV30|.|TRBJ2-3
TGTGCCTGGATCATAGGGGGCACAGATACGCAGTATTTT
CAWIIGGTDTQYF
>.|TRBV25-1|.|TRBJ1-1
TGTGCCAGCAGTGGAACAGAAGGTAGGGCTTTCTTT
CASSGTEGRAFF
>.|TRBV29-1|.|TRBJ1-1
TGCAGCGTTGAAGGCGTCAGGTGGACTGAAGCTTTCTTT
CSVEGVRWTEAFF
>.|TRBV12-5|.|TRBJ1-5
TGTGCTAGTGGTTTGACCCGAGGGCAGGGCTCTAATCAGCCCCAGCATTTT
CASGLTRGQGSNQPQHF
>.|TRBV5-4|TRBD1|TRBJ2-2
TGTGCCAGCAGCTACGAACTGGGACAGACTTCGGGCGGGGAGCTGTTTTTT
CASSYELGQTSGGELFF
>.|TRBV6-1|TRBD1|TRBJ1-6
TGTGCCAGCAGTGCCAGGACAGGGGGGAATTCACCCCTCCACTTT
CASSARTGGNSPLHF
>.|TRBV11-2|.|TRBJ2-7
TGTGCCAGCAGCTTAGGCGGTTGGAGCTCCTACGAGCAGTACTTC
CASSLGGWSSYEQYF
>.|TRBV28|TRBD1|TRBJ1-4
TGTGCCAGCACCCCTGGGGGACAGAGGGCAAAACTGTTTTTT
CASTPGGQRAKLFF
>.|TRBV6-5|.|TRBJ2-1
TGTGCCAGCAGTTTCGGACTTTCGAATGAGCAGTTCTTC
CASSFGLSNEQFF
>.|TRBV4-1|.|TRBJ2-5
TGCGCCAGCAGAGGGATCCAAGAGACCCAGTACTTC
CASRGIQETQYF
>.|TRBV11-2|.|TRBJ1-6
TGTGCCAGCAGCTTAGTGCAGGGGCTCAATTCACCCCTCCACTTT
CASSLVQGLNSPLHF
>once|TRBV2|.|TRBJ1-4
TGTGCCAGCAGGGGCTCTGAAAAACTGTTTTTT
CASRGSEKLFF
>few|TRBV5-8|TRBD1|TRBJ1-5
TGTGCCAGCAGCTCCGGGACAGGGCTTAACAATCAGCCCCAGCATTTT
CASSSGTGLNNQPQHF
>few|TRBV6-6|.|TRBJ1-5
TGTGCCAGCAGCGAGAGCAATCAGCCCCAGCATTTT
CASSESNQPQHF
>once|TRBV7-3|TRBD1|TRBJ2-2
TGTGCCAGCAGCCATTTCTCAAGACAGGGTGGCGGGGAGCTGTTTTTT
CASSHFSRQGGGELFF
>.|TRBV9|TRBD2|TRBJ2-7
TGTGCCAGCAGCGTAGCACTAGCGGGAGAAGGAGAGCAGTACTTC
CASSVALAGEGEQYF
>.|TRBV7-8|.|TRBJ2-7
TGTGCCAGCAGCTCCCCGTGGGGCGAGCAGTACTTC
CASSSPWGEQYF
>few|TRBV4-1|.|TRBJ2-3
TGCGCCAGCAGCCAAGCGATTATTAGCACAGATACGCAGTATTTT
CASSQAIISTDTQYF
>.|TRBV29-1|.|TRBJ2-1
TGCAGCGTACCGAGCCTTCGGGACTCCTACAATGAGCAGTTCTTC
CSVPSLRDSYNEQFF
>.|TRBV20-1|.|TRBJ1-1
TGCAGTGCTAGGTTTCGGGCCGAAGCTTTCTTT
CSARFRAEAFF
>.|TRBV5-6|.|TRBJ1-6
TGTGCCAGCAGCTTCGGGGACCGCCAGGATTCACCCCTCCACTTT
CASSFGDRQDSPLHF
>.|TRBV11-2|TRBD1|TRBJ2-3
TGTGCCAGCAGCCAAGGACAGGGGACAGATACGCAGTATTTT
CASSQGQGTDTQYF
>.|TRBV2|.|TRBJ2-1
TGTGCCAGCAGTGACGGGCAGAGATTTAGCTCCTACAATGAGCAGTTCTTC
CASSDGQRFSSYNEQFF
>.|TRBV5-1|.|TRBJ2-5
TGCGCCAGCAGCTTGGGGGGTAGGGAGACCCAGTACTTC
CASSLGGRETQYF
>.|TRBV5-1|TRBD2|TRBJ2-5
TGCGCCAGCAGCTTGGGGACTAGGAAGCAGACCCAGTACTTC
CASSLGTRKQTQYF
>.|TRBV27|.|TRBJ2-7
TGTGCCAGCATCCCCTACGAGCAGTACTTC
CASIPYEQYF
>.|TRBV29-1|TRBD1|TRBJ1-4
TGCAGCGTCGGGGGGACAGGGCATAATGAAAAACTGTTTTTT
CSVGGTGHNEKLFF
>.|TRBV15|.|TRBJ1-1
TGTGCCACCAGCAGAGACCTGAACACTGAAGCTTTCTTT
CATSRDLNTEAFF
>.|TRBV9|.|TRBJ2-5
TGTGCCAGCAGCGTAGTAGGGGCCGGGGGGACCCAGTACTTC
CASSVVGAGGTQYF
>.|TRBV10-3|TRBD2|TRBJ2-1
TGTGCCATCACGTCAGCGGGACTAGACTCCAATGAGCAGTTCTTC
CAITSAGLDSNEQFF
>.|TRBV6-1|.|TRBJ1-6
TGTGCCAGCAGTGAAAACAATAATTCACCCCTCCACTTT
CASSENNNSPLHF
>.|TRBV9|.|TRBJ2-1
TGTGCCAGCAGCGTAGTAGGGGAGGGGGCTGACTACAATGAGCAGTTCTTC
CASSVVGEGADYNEQFF
>.|TRBV2|TRBD2|TRBJ2-3
TGTGCCAGCAGTGAACTTAGCGGGGATACGCAGTATTTT
CASSELSGDTQYF
>.|TRBV28|TRBD1|TRBJ2-3
TGTGCCAGCAGGTCAGGGGGCGCGAGGCCCACAGATACGCAGTATTTT
CASRSGGARPTDTQYF
>.|TRBV18|.|TRBJ1-1
TGTGCCAGCTCACTTAGAGGGGTCACTGAAGCTTTCTTT
CASSLRGVTEAFF
>.|TRBV7-7|.|TRBJ1-3
TGTGCTAGCAGCTTAGGACCTAGCTCTGGAAACACCATATATTTT
CASSLGPSSGNTIYF
>.|TRBV14|.|TRBJ2-7
TGTGCCAGCAGCGTGGGATACGAGCAGTACTTC
CASSVGYEQYF
>.|TRBV18|.|TRBJ2-1
TGTGCCAGCTCACCACGTGCCGCTTACAATGAGCAGTTCTTC
CASSPRAAYNEQFF
>.|TRBV6-6|TRBD1|TRBJ1-6
TGTGCCGGCAGTCAGACAGGGGATTCACCCCTCCACTTT
CAGSQTGDSPLHF
>.|TRBV7-2|TRBD2|TRBJ2-1
TGTGCCAGCAGCTTGATTGGTTCCGGGACTAGCCTCAATGAGCAGTTCTTC
CASSLIGSGTSLNEQFF